This TCR beta chain originates from a study of PD-L1 blockade in urothelial cancer. The CDR3 totals 16 residues. Germline-derived CDR1 and CDR2 are MGHRA and YSYEKL. V lost 0 bases to trimming and J lost 1 base, with 11 bases between them. Measured with immunoSEQ multiplex PCR; TCRdb has only the in-frame clones, and not every one. The profile shows around 40,000 clones, approximately 86% of them singletons. Stated time point: peripheral blood 6 weeks after treatment start. This TCR was recovered from a man aged 55 to 69 with urothelial cancer. The chain is built from TRBV4-1 and TRBJ2-3; no firm D call. Sequenced material: PBMCs, taken around atezolizumab (anti-PD-L1) treatment. CDR3 DNA: TGCGCCAGCAGCCAAGAGGCGGCTTCTCGCACAGATACGCAGTATTTT. It specifies CASSQEAASRTDTQYF.